The 18 T cell receptor beta chains presented below share a single source sample, sequenced in a study of T cell changes during pregnancy in multiple sclerosis. Some clones are missing from TCRdb's copy, which holds only in-frame ones; the method was immunoSEQ multiplex PCR. The sample lists some 77,000 clones, about 93% seen once, with just over 2.5% in the top ten. The source was peripheral blood, collected after pregnancy. These receptors all stem from a female donor in good health, enrolled as a control in a pregnancy study.

This chain joins TRBV25-1 and TRBJ1-2; D is ambiguous. V was trimmed by 1 base and J by 1 base, leaving 4 bases between them. CDR3 length: 13 residues. Germline values: CDR1 MGHDK, CDR2 SYGVNS. In nucleotides, the CDR3 is TGTGCCAGCAGTGAATTCAGTAACTATGGCTACACCTTC. Translation: CASSEFSNYGYTF.

The chain carries TRBV10-3 and TRBJ2-3, with TRBD1 matching 7 bases. This CDR3 comprises 17 residues. Trimming took 4 bases from V and 0 from J; bases not matched to a gene: 10. Germline CDR1 ENHRY, CDR2 SYGVKD. The CDR3 spells CAISADREGSSTDTQYF. The DNA for the CDR3 is TGTGCCATCAGTGCAGACAGGGAAGGATCCAGCACAGATACGCAGTATTTT.

The genes are TRBV7-9 and TRBJ1-1; a weak D match, TRBD1 (5 bases). Germline CDR1 is SEHNR and CDR2 is FQNEAQ (reference sequence). This CDR3 is 13 amino acids long. Trimming removed 4 bases at V and 5 bases at J, with 11 bases between. The chain's CDR3 is CASSSGRGTEAFF. CDR3 nucleotide sequence: TGTGCCAGCAGCTCAGGACGGGGGACTGAAGCTTTCTTT.

J is TRBJ1-3 and V is TRBV6-5; D gene unclear. Germline V gives CDR1 MNHEY, CDR2 SVGAGI. The CDR3 runs 13 residues. Trimming shortened V by 7 bases and J by 0 bases, and 7 bases separated the two germline ends. This CDR3 is CASTTYSGNTIYF. The CDR3 nucleotides read TGTGCCAGCACCACCTACTCTGGAAACACCATATATTTT.

The V call is TRBV6-1, the J call TRBJ2-1, with 10 bases identical to TRBD2. This CDR3 has 14 residues. CDR1 is MNHNS and CDR2 is SASEGT in the germline V gene. V shed 5 bases and J 9 bases; nucleotides not matched to a gene: 7. The CDR3 loop is CASSTTSGRGEQFF. In nucleotides, the CDR3 is TGTGCCAGCAGTACGACTAGCGGGCGGGGTGAGCAGTTCTTC.

V gene TRBV9 combines with J gene TRBJ2-5, with 7 bases aligning to TRBD2. CDR3 size: 17 residues. The germline V gene encodes CDR1 SGDLS and CDR2 YYNGEE. With 3 bases clipped from V and 5 bases from J, the junction kept 16 bases outside the gene matches. DNA of the CDR3: TGTGCCAGCAGCGAGAGGATGGGCGGGAGAAGGATGGAGACCCAGTACTTC. Residues: CASSERMGGRRMETQYF.

The chain employs TRBV7-8 and TRBJ1-5; a weak D match, TRBD1 (6 bases). V was trimmed by 7 bases and J by 4 bases, leaving 20 bases between them. This CDR3 spans 16 amino acids. CDR1 is SGHVS, CDR2 FQNEAQ, per germline. The DNA of the CDR3 is TGTGCCAGCACCATCTCTTCGGGACACCAGAATCAGCCCCAGCATTTT. As protein: CASTISSGHQNQPQHF.

The rearrangement uses TRBV13 and TRBJ1-6; D is unclear. Trimming removed 5 bases at V and 9 bases at J, with 17 bases between. Germline V gene lookup returns CDR1 PRHDT and CDR2 FYEKMQ (reference sequence). CDR3 length: 15 residues. The CDR3 here is CASSARGVLSSPLHF. As DNA, the CDR3 is TGTGCCAGCAGCGCCCGCGGAGTTCTTTCTTCACCCCTCCACTTT.

This chain links TRBV4-1 with TRBJ2-3; maybe TRBD1 (5 bases). The CDR3 covers 14 residues. The germline V gene encodes CDR1 MGHRA and CDR2 YSYEKL. Trimming took 3 bases from V and 6 from J, leaving 13 bases between them. In nucleotides, the CDR3 is TGCGCCAGCAGCCATACAGGCAGTAGGGATACGCAGTATTTT. It specifies CASSHTGSRDTQYF.

This chain connects TRBV28 to TRBJ1-3; tentatively, D is TRBD1 (5 bases). Germline V gene data show CDR1 as MDHEN and CDR2 as SYDVKM. Trimming removed 7 bases from V and 4 bases from J, with 14 bases in between. This CDR3 is 14 amino acids long. The CDR3 DNA reads as TGTGCCAGCATGGTACCAGGGTCCGGAAACACCATATATTTT. Translated: CASMVPGSGNTIYF.

The genes are TRBV11-2 and TRBJ2-2; the match to TRBD2 covers 10 bases. The CDR3 has 17 residues. The trim removed 6 bases at V and 5 bases at J, leaving 12 bases unmatched. The germline CDR1 and CDR2 sequences are SGHAT and FQNNGV. Written as DNA, the CDR3 is TGTGCCAGCAGTCAAAGCGGGAGGGCCCGAAGAACCGGGGAGCTGTTTTTT. Translated, it gives CASSQSGRARRTGELFF.

The chain links TRBV5-4 to TRBJ2-7, with 7 bases identical to TRBD1. CDR3 length: 15 residues. Losses at the gene ends were 0 bases for V and 0 bases for J; bases not matched to a gene: 3. From germline, CDR1 is SGHNT and CDR2 YYREEE (reference sequence). The CDR3 here is CASSLGGTDSYEQYF. The CDR3 DNA follows: TGTGCCAGCAGCTTGGGGGGGACAGACTCCTACGAGCAGTACTTC.

The chain recombines TRBV5-1 with TRBJ2-3; D might be TRBD2 (6 bases). Germline assignment: CDR1 SGHRS and CDR2 YFSETQ. The CDR3 loop spans 15 amino acids. V dropped 3 bases and J dropped 3 bases, with 14 bases sitting between them. The chain's CDR3 is CASSYGTPGTDTQYF. CDR3 DNA: TGCGCCAGCAGCTACGGGACTCCCGGGACAGATACGCAGTATTTT.

The chain joins TRBV19 to TRBJ2-3; 11 nucleotides line up with TRBD2. Germline V CDR1 and CDR2: LNHDA, SQIVND (reference sequence). This CDR3 is 15 amino acids long. Unmatched junction bases numbered 7, after V lost 7 bases and J lost 4 bases. The chain's CDR3 is CASTVAGGPSDTQYF. The CDR3 DNA is TGTGCCAGTACCGTAGCGGGAGGGCCTTCAGATACGCAGTATTTT.

The chain combines TRBV5-6 with TRBJ2-7; possibly TRBD1 for D (5 bases). CDR3 length equals 14 residues. Germline assignment: CDR1 SGHDT and CDR2 YYEEEE. Trimming took off 3 bases at V and 4 bases at J, with 14 bases between the two ends. The CDR3: CASSSVAGPYEQYF. The CDR3 coding sequence is TGTGCCAGCAGCTCCGTCGCAGGGCCATACGAGCAGTACTTC.

The chain employs TRBV28 and TRBJ2-5; TRBD2 matches 10 bases. The junction had 5 bases not matched to a gene; V was cut back by 2 bases and J by 5 bases. Germline V gene data show CDR1 as MDHEN and CDR2 as SYDVKM. The CDR3 contains 15 residues. The CDR3 here is CASSLASGSAETQYF. Here the CDR3 DNA reads TGTGCCAGCAGTTTAGCTAGCGGGAGCGCGGAGACCCAGTACTTC.

This clone was found once. CDR3 bases: TGTGCCAGCAGCTTAGTGCGGGGTCACAATGAGCAGTTCTTC. Its protein product is CASSLVRGHNEQFF. The J gene is TRBJ2-1, the V gene TRBV7-9; D is possibly TRBD2 (6 bases). CDR3 length: 14 amino acids. Per germline, CDR1 SEHNR and CDR2 FQNEAQ (reference sequence). V dropped 1 base and J dropped 5 bases, with 9 bases sitting between them. The full variable domain, with the rest looked up from reference TRBV7-9 and TRBJ2-1, is DTGVSQNPRHKITKRGQNVTFRCDPISEHNRLYWYRQTLGQGPEFLTYFQNEAQLEKSRLLSDRFSAERPKGSFSTLEIQRTEQGDSAMYLCASSLVRGHNEQFFGPGTRLTVL.

The genes are TRBV6-1 and TRBJ2-7; TRBD2 matches 10 bases. Germline loops: CDR1 MNHNS, CDR2 SASEGT. This CDR3 spans 17 amino acids. With 0 bases clipped from V and 1 base from J, the junction kept 6 bases outside the gene matches. The CDR3 sequence: CASSEASGRLLSYEQYF. The CDR3, as DNA: TGTGCCAGCAGTGAAGCTAGCGGGAGGCTTCTGTCCTACGAGCAGTACTTC.